Listed below are T cell receptor beta chains from one sample, sequenced in a study of high-grade serous ovarian cancer treatment subgroups. Libraries were prepared by immunoSEQ multiplex PCR; TCRdb keeps only in-frame clonotypes and omits some of them. The table records about 16,000 clones, around 73% of them present only once. Sequenced sample: tumor tissue. All receptors come from a human donor with high-grade serous ovarian cancer. Each CDR3 is given with its conserved first and last residue. The D gene is left open where the match is weak. Clone size appears in some rows only: once, few, many, or a class for an expanded clone.

v_gene	d_gene	abundance	CDR3aa
TRBV7-8	.	.	CASSATAKIYGYTF
TRBV4-3	.	.	CASSREAPGTSNQPQHF
TRBV7-2	.	.	CASSYGGPGTDTQYF
TRBV7-2	.	.	CASTILLGGELFF
TRBV30	TRBD2	.	CAWSVSSGGVTQYF
TRBV23-1	.	once	CASSRKSQTRGYTF
TRBV6-4	.	.	CASSALAGESTEAFF
TRBV6-1	.	.	CASSELDSLNEKLFF
TRBV1	.	.	CTSSQGGRGAQLSGNTIYF
TRBV13	.	.	CASSLFVGGRETQYF
TRBV6-4	TRBD2	.	CASSEGAGSYNEQFF
TRBV2	.	.	CASSEWVGNEQYF
TRBV11-1	TRBD2	few	CASSPGTSGGNTGELFF
TRBV9	TRBD2	once	CASSLRLAGGFTDTQYF
TRBV7-2	.	.	CASSSGSGGGVRTQYF
TRBV25-1	.	.	CASSDPFYTF
TRBV10-2	.	few	CASSEGYGYTF
TRBV6-5	.	.	CATRLIYRSNYGYTF
TRBV7-5	.	.	CARSLRSSVLYGYTF
TRBV7-3	.	.	CASSPRGSYEQYF
TRBV11-3	.	.	CASSLGAETQYF
TRBV6-6	.	.	CASCPHSTAGELFF
TRBV4-2	TRBD2	few	CASSQDLAGGSTDTQYF
TRBV19	.	.	CASRGPQGPDYGYTF
TRBV5-1	.	.	CASTLRGDDSPLHF
TRBV28	TRBD2	.	CASSLKGGSSYEQYF
TRBV11-3	.	.	CASSFSTPKETQYF